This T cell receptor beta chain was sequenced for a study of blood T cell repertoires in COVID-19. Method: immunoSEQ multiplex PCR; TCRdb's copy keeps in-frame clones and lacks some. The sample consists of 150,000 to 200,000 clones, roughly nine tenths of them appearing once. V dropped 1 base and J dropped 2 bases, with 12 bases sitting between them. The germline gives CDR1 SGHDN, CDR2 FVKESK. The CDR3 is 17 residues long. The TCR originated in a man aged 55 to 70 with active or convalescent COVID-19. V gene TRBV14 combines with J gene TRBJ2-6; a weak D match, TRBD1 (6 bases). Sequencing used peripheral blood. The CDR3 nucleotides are TGTGCCAGCAGCCAAGGTTGGGGGCGCACTGGGGCCAACGTCCTGACTTTC. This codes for CASSQGWGRTGANVLTF. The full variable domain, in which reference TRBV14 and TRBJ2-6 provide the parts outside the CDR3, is EAGVTQFPSHSVIEKGQTVTLRCDPISGHDNLYWYRRVMGKEIKFLLHFVKESKQDESGMPNNRFLAERTGGTYSTLKVQPAELEDSGVYFCASSQGWGRTGANVLTFGAGSRLTVL.